The TCR beta chain under discussion was sequenced for a study of metastatic and nonmetastatic thyroid tumors. Background on the study: Peripheral blood and tumor or nodule samples from malignant and benign thyroid patients were compared.

How the authors handled the data: The authors used CDR3 differences across clinicopathological groups to build a distant-metastasis classifier for papillary thyroid cancer. TCRdb re-called the PCR reads via MiXCR. The V and J calls were determined by TCRdb, not by the authors. The sample yields around 6,000 clones, 30% to 40% seen once. V lost 0 bases to trimming and J lost 12 bases, with 9 bases between them. The germline gives CDR1 SGHRS, CDR2 YFSETQ. CDR3 length equals 11 residues. General study points: Patients with malignant thyroid tumors reportedly had significantly higher TCR beta diversity than those with benign nodules, in blood and tumor.

None of the patients had undergone any treatment ahead of thyroid surgery. A note on this clone: Antigen specificity is unknown.

The sequenced material came from adjacent normal tissue. The TCR was taken from a male donor with papillary thyroid cancer or a benign thyroid nodule (not recorded which). Some clones in this sample may be carry-over from other donors' samples. This sequence joins TRBV5-1 and TRBJ1-1; D is ambiguous. CDR3 amino acids: CASSLGGLSFF. CDR3 nucleotides: TGCGCCAGCAGCTTGGGAGGGCTCTCTTTCTTT.